A selection of T cell receptor beta chains follows, all from one sample in a study of blood T cell repertoires in COVID-19. Clones were read by immunoSEQ multiplex PCR, and TCRdb kept only the in-frame ones, dropping some. The sample consists of under 250,000 clones, about four fifths of them appearing once. The sample taken for sequencing was PBMCs or T cells enriched from blood (not recorded which). The receptors originated from a man aged 55-75 years who had recovered from COVID-19. Each CDR3 is given with its conserved first and last residue. A D gene is named only where the DNA matches it firmly. Some rows mark clone size as missing; the rest say once, few, many or name a class of expanded clone.

j_call v_call d_call clone_size cdr3_nt cdr3_aa
TRBJ1-1 TRBV12-3/TRBV12-4 - - TGTGCCAGCTCCCTCGGGAGAACTGAAGCTTTCTTT CASSLGRTEAFF
TRBJ2-4 TRBV18 TRBD2 once TGTGCCAGCTCACCACCTTCATCGCTAGCGGGGGGGAAAAACATTCAGTACTTC CASSPPSSLAGGKNIQYF
TRBJ2-7 TRBV5-1 TRBD1 - TGCGCCAGCAGCCCGGGACAGGGAGGCGCAGTAAGCGAGCAGTACTTC CASSPGQGGAVSEQYF
TRBJ1-5 TRBV5-8 - - TGTGCCAGCAGCTTACAACACCAGGGTTATCTTAATAGCAATCAGCCCCAGCATTTT CASSLQHQGYLNSNQPQHF
TRBJ2-5 TRBV9 - - TGTGCCAGCAGCGTAGCTACCAGGACCGCAGGGGAGACCCAGTACTTC CASSVATRTAGETQYF
TRBJ2-1 TRBV24-1 TRBD2 - TGTGCCACCAGCTTAGGGGAGGGTCATGGCTACAATGAGCAGTTCTTC CATSLGEGHGYNEQFF
TRBJ2-7 TRBV5-4 TRBD1 - TGTGCCAGCAGCGGCGGACAGGGGGTCAACGAGCAGTACTTC CASSGGQGVNEQYF
TRBJ1-6 TRBV7-9 TRBD1 - TGTGCCAGCAGCTTCCCGGGACAGGGAGCTAATTCACCCCTCCACTTT CASSFPGQGANSPLHF
TRBJ2-3 TRBV9 - - TGTGCCAGCAGCGTGTCAGGGTTCACAGATACGCAGTATTTT CASSVSGFTDTQYF
TRBJ1-3 TRBV6-5 TRBD1 - TGTGCCAGCAGTTACGAAAGGGGGCCTGGAAACACCATATATTTT CASSYERGPGNTIYF
TRBJ2-2 TRBV5-6 - - TGTGCCAGCACGTTAGGAGCGAACACCGGGGAGCTGTTTTTT CASTLGANTGELFF
TRBJ2-3 TRBV6-2/TRBV6-3 TRBD2 - TGTGCCAGCAGTAATCCTAGGGGAGGGACAGATACGCAGTATTTT CASSNPRGGTDTQYF
TRBJ2-1 TRBV7-9 - - TGTGCCAGCAGCCGAAGCGGAAGCTCCTACAATGAGCAGTTCTTC CASSRSGSSYNEQFF
TRBJ2-1 TRBV5-1 TRBD2 - TGCGCCAGCAGCTTGGGACTAGCGGGAAGCAATGAGCAGTTCTTC CASSLGLAGSNEQFF
TRBJ2-5 TRBV4-3 TRBD2 - TGCGCCAGCAGCGGGCCTAGCGGGGGGGCCGGAGAGACCCAGTACTTC CASSGPSGGAGETQYF
TRBJ2-7 TRBV7-6 TRBD2 - TGTGCCAGCAGCTTCGGTCTAGCGGGGGGGCGTTTAGGCTACGAGCAGTACTTC CASSFGLAGGRLGYEQYF
TRBJ1-2 TRBV19 - - TGTGCCAGTGGACTGGGCGCGAACTATGGCTACACCTTC CASGLGANYGYTF
TRBJ1-2 TRBV27 - - TGTGCCAGCAGTTTCCGGGACACCAGGGACGGCTACACCTTC CASSFRDTRDGYTF
TRBJ1-4 TRBV5-4 - - TGTGCCAGCAGGAATACAGGCGCAACTAATGAAAAACTGTTTTTT CASRNTGATNEKLFF
TRBJ2-1 TRBV7-6 TRBD2 - TGTGCCAGCAGCACCAGACCCGTCGGGGGGTACAATGAGCAGTTCTTC CASSTRPVGGYNEQFF
TRBJ2-5 TRBV6-5 - - TGTGCCAGCAGTTTACAGGGCTATGAGACCCAGTACTTC CASSLQGYETQYF
TRBJ2-5 TRBV9 TRBD1 - TGTGCCAGCAGCGCTCAGACAGGGACGGGGACCCAGTACTTC CASSAQTGTGTQYF
TRBJ2-1 TRBV5-1 - - TGCGCCAGCAGCCTGGGGCCCAACAATGAGCAGTTCTTC CASSLGPNNEQFF
TRBJ1-1 TRBV7-3 - - TGTGCCAGCAGCTTAGGAGGACCCACTGAAGCTTTCTTT CASSLGGPTEAFF
TRBJ2-3 TRBV9 TRBD2 - TGTGCCAGCAGCCCTCAGACTAGCGGGGGCGGTTTGGATACGCAGTATTTT CASSPQTSGGGLDTQYF
TRBJ1-1 TRBV10-3 - - TGTGCCATCAGTGAACAGGATGAAGCTTTCTTT CAISEQDEAFF
TRBJ2-1 TRBV10-3 - - TGTGCCAGTAGCAAAGGTCCCCCTCCGGTGGGTGGTGAGCAGTTCTTC CASSKGPPPVGGEQFF
TRBJ1-3 TRBV12-3/TRBV12-4 - - TGTGCCAGCAGTTTACGGGTTGGAAACACCATATATTTT CASSLRVGNTIYF
TRBJ1-3 TRBV15 - - TGTGCCACCAGCAGAGGACCAGGGGCTGGAAACACCATATATTTT CATSRGPGAGNTIYF
TRBJ2-3 TRBV27 - - TGTGCCAGCAGGGGAGGCGGGGCGTTTAGCACAGATACGCAGTATTTT CASRGGGAFSTDTQYF
TRBJ1-1 TRBV4-1 TRBD1 - TGCGCCAGCAGCCAGCCGACAGGGCGAGTTCAGGACACTGAAGCTTTCTTT CASSQPTGRVQDTEAFF
TRBJ2-1 TRBV24-1 TRBD2 - TGTGCCACCAGTGACCCAGGACTAGCGGGGGGCTCCTACAATGAGCAGTTCTTC CATSDPGLAGGSYNEQFF
TRBJ2-1 TRBV24-1 TRBD1 - TGTGCCACCAGTGATTTGTCGGCAGGGGGCTCCTACAATGAGCAGTTCTTC CATSDLSAGGSYNEQFF
TRBJ1-5 TRBV19 TRBD1 - TGTGCCAGTAGTACTGGGACAGGGTGGAATCAGCCCCAGCATTTT CASSTGTGWNQPQHF
TRBJ1-1 TRBV6-2/TRBV6-3 - once TGTGCCAGCAGTTACCCAGGGCCGGACGCTTTCTTT CASSYPGPDAFF
TRBJ2-7 TRBV21-1 - - TGTGCCAGCAGTAAAGGTATGGGACTAGCGGGGGCCTACGAGCAGTACTTC CASSKGMGLAGAYEQYF
TRBJ1-2 TRBV5-1 TRBD1 - TGCGCCAGCAGCTTGGTATTTGGGACAGGGGATGGCTACACCTTC CASSLVFGTGDGYTF
TRBJ2-2 TRBV4-2 TRBD1 - TGTGCCAGCAGCCCCCCCGGGACAGGGAGTTTCGGGGAGCTGTTTTTT CASSPPGTGSFGELFF
TRBJ1-2 TRBV4-3 - few TGCGCCAGCAGCCACCGAGGGAGCTATGGCTACACCTTC CASSHRGSYGYTF
TRBJ1-1 TRBV25-1 - few TGTGCCAGCAGTGACAGGGCTGATAGTGAAGCTTTCTTT CASSDRADSEAFF
TRBJ1-1 TRBV19 TRBD1 - TGTGCCAGTAGTACCTTTTCCGGGACAGTGAACACTGAAGCTTTCTTT CASSTFSGTVNTEAFF
TRBJ1-5 TRBV19 - once TGTGCCAGTAGTATGAGGATCCAGCAGCCCCAGCATTTT CASSMRIQQPQHF
TRBJ1-1 TRBV7-2 TRBD1 - TGTGCCAGCAGCCCGACAGGGGCAATGAACACTGAAGCTTTCTTT CASSPTGAMNTEAFF
TRBJ1-1 TRBV27 TRBD1 - TGTGCCAGCAGTTCCCGGACAGGGGGGGACACTGAAGCTTTCTTT CASSSRTGGDTEAFF
TRBJ1-6 TRBV25-1 TRBD1 - TGTGCCAGCAGTGAGGACAGGGGTTCCTATAATTCACCCCTCCACTTT CASSEDRGSYNSPLHF
TRBJ1-5 TRBV7-9 - - TGTGCCAGCAGCTTAGGTACAACTCAGCCCCAGCATTTT CASSLGTTQPQHF
TRBJ2-5 TRBV9 TRBD2 - TGTGCCAGCGGGTTTGCGGCTAGCGGGGGGCGAGAGACCCAGTACTTC CASGFAASGGRETQYF
TRBJ1-5 TRBV2 TRBD1 - TGTGCCAGCAGGGAGGACAGGAATCAGCCCCAGCATTTT CASREDRNQPQHF
TRBJ2-3 TRBV27 TRBD2 - TGTGCCAGCAGTGGTAGCGGGGGCTCCACAGATACGCAGTATTTT CASSGSGGSTDTQYF
TRBJ1-2 TRBV19 - many TGTGCCAGTAGTATTGCTTCGGGGTCGTTGAGTTGGGGTTTAAATGGCTACACCTTC CASSIASGSLSWGLNGYTF
TRBJ1-5 TRBV18 - few TGTGCCAGCTCCCCCGGGGGGGCGAGCAATCAGCCCCAGCATTTT CASSPGGASNQPQHF
TRBJ1-2 TRBV20-1 - few TGCAGTGCTAGTAAGGGGAAATTGGATGGCTACACCTTC CSASKGKLDGYTF
TRBJ2-1 TRBV7-3 TRBD1 once TGTGCCAGCAGCTTACAGGGGGCCTCCTACAATGAGCAGTTCTTC CASSLQGASYNEQFF
TRBJ2-3 TRBV6-5 TRBD2 - TGTGCCAGCAGTACCAGCGGGAGGGCAGATACGCAGTATTTT CASSTSGRADTQYF